The 18 T cell receptor beta chains in this list originate from one sample, sequenced in a study of blood T cell repertoires in COVID-19. The assay was immunoSEQ multiplex PCR, and TCRdb's table has in-frame clones only and misses some. The sample carries 40,000 to 45,000 clones, roughly 63% recorded once. Sequencing was done on a sample of peripheral blood. The source is a man at least 80 years old with acute or convalescent COVID-19.

V gene TRBV5-1 combines with J gene TRBJ2-5; 7 nucleotides line up with TRBD1. The V and J ends lost 4 bases and 5 bases, in that order; junction bases with no gene match: 11. The CDR3 loop spans 15 amino acids. From germline, CDR1 is SGHRS and CDR2 YFSETQ. Here the CDR3 reads CASSSPTGSSETQYF. In nucleotides, the CDR3 is TGCGCCAGCAGCAGCCCGACAGGGTCGAGTGAGACCCAGTACTTC.

Only a few counts were recorded for this clone. The rearrangement uses TRBV30 and TRBJ1-1; D uncertain. Germline V gene sequence: CDR1 GTSNPN, CDR2 SVGIG (reference sequence). The CDR3 runs to 13 residues. V lost 1 base to trimming and J lost 2 bases, with 8 bases between them. The CDR3 loop is CAWSGGINTEAFF. CDR3 nucleotides: TGTGCCTGGAGTGGAGGGATTAACACTGAAGCTTTCTTT. The full variable domain, completed using reference TRBV30 and TRBJ1-1, is SQTIHQWPATLVQPVGSPLSLECTVEGTSNPNLYWYRQAAGRGLQLLFYSVGIGQISSEVPQNLSASRPQDRQFILSSKKLLLSDSGFYLCAWSGGINTEAFFGQGTRLTVV.

CDR3 in amino acids: CASSIYVDSGTNEKLFF. As DNA, the CDR3 is TGTGCCAGTAGTATTTACGTCGACAGTGGAACTAATGAAAAACTGTTTTTT. The chain joins TRBV19 to TRBJ1-4; tentatively, D is TRBD1 (5 bases). The CDR3 length is 17 residues. The V gene lost 3 bases and the J gene lost 1 base, with 15 bases spanning the gap. Germline V gives CDR1 LNHDA, CDR2 SQIVND (reference sequence).

CDR3 DNA sequence: TGTGCCAGCTCTCTCGGGACAGGGCCAACCTACGAGCAGTACTTC. It codes for CASSLGTGPTYEQYF. This sequence joins TRBV18 and TRBJ2-7; the match to TRBD1 covers 9 bases. Trimming at V came to 6 bases and at J to 2 bases, leaving 8 bases not matched to a gene. Germline CDR1 reads KGHSH; CDR2 reads LQKENI. The CDR3 contains 15 residues.

The J gene is TRBJ1-5, the V gene TRBV12-5, with no clear D. The CDR3 is 13 residues long. Deletions cut 6 bases from V and 0 bases from J, with 6 bases between. Germline CDR1 LGHNT, CDR2 FRNRAP. Here the CDR3 reads CASGGYSNQPQHF. The DNA for the CDR3 is TGTGCTAGTGGCGGTTATAGCAATCAGCCCCAGCATTTT.

This clone turned up a few times. The chain recombines TRBV19 with TRBJ2-2; 10 nucleotides align to TRBD2. Germline loops: CDR1 LNHDA, CDR2 SQIVND (reference sequence). CDR3 length equals 19 residues. With V trimmed by 4 bases and J by 5 bases, 16 bases remained unmatched. CDR3 bases: TGTGCCAGTAGTACCTTCCTTCTTCGAGCGGGGGGGCCTACCGGGGAGCTGTTTTTT. Translating it yields CASSTFLLRAGGPTGELFF. Together with reference TRBV19 and TRBJ2-2, the CDR3 gives the full variable domain: DGGITQSPKYLFRKEGQNVTLSCEQNLNHDAMYWYRQDPGQGLRLIYYSQIVNDFQKGDIAEGYSVSREKKESFPLTVTSAQKNPTAFYLCASSTFLLRAGGPTGELFFGEGSRLTVL.

This rearrangement joins TRBV18 to TRBJ1-2; no firm D call. This CDR3 contains 14 residues. V was shortened by 4 bases and J by 6 bases, with 15 bases between the two germline ends. From germline, CDR1 is KGHSH and CDR2 LQKENI. The CDR3 protein is CASSLVQRTDGYTF. The CDR3, as DNA: TGTGCCAGCTCACTCGTTCAGCGGACGGATGGCTACACCTTC.

The rearrangement links TRBV27 to TRBJ1-1, with 9 nucleotides matching TRBD1. Germline lookup yields CDR1 MNHEY and CDR2 SMNVEV (reference sequence). CDR3 length equals 14 residues. Unmatched junction bases numbered 4, after V lost 5 bases and J lost 3 bases. In DNA form, the CDR3 reads TGTGCCAGCAGTCTCCGGGACAGGGACACTGAAGCTTTCTTT. This translates into CASSLRDRDTEAFF.

CDR3 sequence reads: CASSPRTGNYGYTF. Written as DNA, the CDR3 is TGTGCCAGTAGTCCTAGGACAGGAAACTATGGCTACACCTTC. The rearrangement links TRBV19 to TRBJ1-2, with 7 bases matching TRBD1. Germline CDR1 LNHDA, CDR2 SQIVND (reference sequence). CDR3 length: 14 amino acids. Trimming took 5 bases from V and 2 from J; bases not matched to a gene: 5.

This clone was observed once. The chain has TRBV4-3 and TRBJ1-4, with D perhaps matching TRBD1 (5 bases). CDR3 size: 19 residues. With 1 base removed from V and 7 bases from J, the gap between germline ends came to 25 bases. Germline CDR1 and CDR2: LGHNA and YSLEER. The CDR3 spells CASSQVGAGGARISEKLFF. CDR3 sequence (DNA): TGCGCCAGCAGCCAAGTCGGCGCCGGAGGGGCGCGGATTAGTGAAAAACTGTTTTTT.

This clone was counted a few times. The V call is TRBV10-2, the J call TRBJ1-1; D is unresolved. V was pared by 2 bases and J by 1 base, with 5 bases between. This CDR3 region has 13 residues. CDR1 WSHSY and CDR2 SAAADI come from the germline V gene. As DNA, the CDR3 is TGCGCCAGCAGTGAGGCAGGGAACACTGAAGCTTTCTTT. This gives the protein CASSEAGNTEAFF.

The chain has TRBV7-2 and TRBJ2-4; perhaps TRBD2 as D (6 bases). V was cut by 1 base and J by 3 bases, with 19 bases left in between. Germline values: CDR1 SGHTA, CDR2 FQGNSA. The CDR3 loop spans 18 amino acids. The CDR3 sequence is CASSLVLALGRHKNIQYF. CDR3 bases: TGTGCCAGCAGCTTAGTACTAGCCCTCGGCCGCCACAAAAACATTCAGTACTTC.

This chain links TRBV7-9 with TRBJ2-7, with 9 positions matching TRBD1. Germline V CDR1 and CDR2: SEHNR, FQNEAQ (reference sequence). The junction had 12 bases not matched to a gene; V was cut back by 5 bases and J by 7 bases. The CDR3 spans 15 residues. CDR3: CASSQPGQGHREQYF. The CDR3 nucleotides read TGTGCCAGCAGCCAACCGGGACAGGGCCATCGGGAGCAGTACTTC.

This sequence joins TRBV9 and TRBJ1-1; D is perhaps TRBD1 (5 bases). Trimming removed 3 bases from V and 7 bases from J, with 10 bases in between. The CDR3 runs to 12 residues. The germline V gene has CDR1 SGDLS and CDR2 YYNGEE. In DNA form, the CDR3 reads TGTGCCAGCAGCGCCGAAGGGGTTGAAGCTTTCTTT. Protein product: CASSAEGVEAFF.

The rearrangement uses TRBV7-2 and TRBJ1-2; a weak D match, TRBD1 (5 bases). The germline CDR1 and CDR2 sequences are SGHTA and FQGNSA. Trimming took 4 bases from V and 2 from J, leaving 11 bases between them. This CDR3 is 14 amino acids long. The CDR3 DNA reads as TGTGCCAGCAGCTACTTTGGGGGGAACTATGGCTACACCTTC. Translation: CASSYFGGNYGYTF.

The J gene is TRBJ1-1, the V gene TRBV28; D is undetermined. This CDR3 has 14 amino acids. V lost 1 base and J 0 bases, leaving 6 bases between the germline ends. Germline V gene sequence: CDR1 MDHEN, CDR2 SYDVKM. In DNA form, the CDR3 reads TGTGCCAGCAGTTTATACGGGGTGAACACTGAAGCTTTCTTT. Protein sequence: CASSLYGVNTEAFF. Based on the CDR3 plus reference TRBV28 and TRBJ1-1, the full variable domain is DVKVTQSSRYLVKRTGEKVFLECVQDMDHENMFWYRQDPGLGLRLIYFSYDVKMKEKGDIPEGYSVSREKKERFSLILESASTNQTSMYLCASSLYGVNTEAFFGQGTRLTVV.

Only one count was recorded for this clone. This chain uses TRBV10-1 with TRBJ1-1; no firm D call. Germline assignment: CDR1 WNHNN and CDR2 SYGVQD (reference sequence). The V end lost 3 bases, the J end lost 10 bases, and 12 bases lay between the germline ends. The CDR3 has 12 residues. The CDR3 region is CASSDQRDRAFF. The DNA for the CDR3 is TGCGCCAGCAGTGATCAGAGGGATCGAGCTTTCTTT.

V gene TRBV27 combines with J gene TRBJ2-7, with 8 bases matching TRBD1. Trimming cost V 4 bases and J 3 bases; bases outside gene matches: 8. Germline V gene lookup returns CDR1 MNHEY and CDR2 SMNVEV (reference sequence). The CDR3 has 15 amino acids. Written as DNA, the CDR3 is TGTGCCAGCAGTTCCGGACAGGGCGAGCTCTACGAGCAGTACTTC. This sequence encodes CASSSGQGELYEQYF.